The 17 T cell receptor beta chains listed next were all sequenced from one sample in a study of blood T cell repertoires in COVID-19. Produced via immunoSEQ multiplex PCR; TCRdb's table is partial and in-frame only. The sample contains around 100,000 clones, roughly 89% of which appear only once. The sequenced material came from peripheral blood. The receptors were sampled from a man in his sixties or seventies with active or convalescent COVID-19.

This clone has just one count. The CDR3 sequence: CASQSGTGINEQYF. CDR3 nucleotide sequence: TGTGCCAGCCAATCAGGGACAGGGATCAACGAGCAGTACTTC. J is TRBJ2-7 and V is TRBV6-5, with 9 bases fitting TRBD1. The CDR3 sequence is 14 residues long. In germline, CDR1 is MNHEY, CDR2 SVGAGI. The V and J ends lost 8 bases and 5 bases, in that order; junction bases with no gene match: 10.

The chain couples TRBV7-9 to TRBJ1-5; 7 bases agree with TRBD1. Germline V gene lookup returns CDR1 SEHNR and CDR2 FQNEAQ (reference sequence). The CDR3 spans 13 residues. V trimming: 3 bases; J trimming: 5 bases; junction bases outside the gene matches: 1. The DNA for the CDR3 is TGTGCCAGCAGCTTTGGACAGGATCAGCCCCAGCATTTT. Its protein product is CASSFGQDQPQHF.

The chain couples TRBV6-5 to TRBJ1-2; TRBD1 aligns across 9 bases. Trimming cost V 11 bases and J 3 bases; bases outside gene matches: 13. Germline V lookup: CDR1 MNHEY, CDR2 SVGAGI. This CDR3 region has 15 residues. The CDR3 DNA reads as TGTGCCGGCGATGTCCAACAGGGGGCGGACTATGGCTACACCTTC. Translated: CAGDVQQGADYGYTF.

V gene TRBV7-2 combines with J gene TRBJ2-7, with 10 bases matching TRBD1. The germline CDR1 and CDR2 sequences are SGHTA and FQGNSA. This CDR3 comprises 14 residues. Trimming took 4 bases from V and 2 from J; bases not matched to a gene: 2. The CDR3 nucleotides are TGTGCCAGCAGCTCGACAGGGGGCGCCTACGAGCAGTACTTC. As protein: CASSSTGGAYEQYF.

The chain has TRBV2 and TRBJ2-5, with a weak D call TRBD1 (6 bases). This CDR3 spans 13 amino acids. CDR1 is SNHLY and CDR2 is FYNNEI in the germline V gene. V was shortened by 4 bases and J by 5 bases, with 11 bases between the two germline ends. The CDR3 sequence: CASSAGQTETQYF. In DNA form, the CDR3 reads TGTGCCAGCAGTGCCGGACAGACCGAGACCCAGTACTTC.

The chain carries TRBV19 and TRBJ2-7, with 7 bases identical to TRBD1. Germline V gene lookup returns CDR1 LNHDA and CDR2 SQIVND (reference sequence). The CDR3 spans 13 residues. Germline trimming cut 7 bases from V and 10 bases from J; bases unmatched to any gene: 13. The CDR3 nucleotides are TGTGCCAGTATCGCCGACAGGGCGATCGTACAGTACTTC. It encodes CASIADRAIVQYF.

This chain joins TRBV7-3 and TRBJ1-2; 12 nucleotides align to TRBD1. Per the germline V gene, CDR1 is SGHTA and CDR2 is FQGTGA. The CDR3 has 18 residues. V was clipped by 0 bases and J by 7 bases; unmatched bases: 12. The CDR3 here is CASSLTGQGANSYFGYTF. In nucleotides, the CDR3 is TGTGCCAGCAGCTTAACGGGACAGGGGGCTAATTCTTATTTTGGCTACACCTTC.

In this sample, this clone turned up a few times. V usage is TRBV30 and J usage is TRBJ2-2, with 7 bases aligning to TRBD2. CDR1 is GTSNPN and CDR2 is SVGIG in the germline V gene (reference sequence). The CDR3 extends over 13 amino acids. Germline trimming cut 2 bases from V and 4 bases from J; bases unmatched to any gene: 1. The CDR3 DNA reads TGTGCCTGGAGTCTAGCGGTCACCGGGGAGCTGTTTTTT. This sequence encodes CAWSLAVTGELFF. The full variable domain, rest sourced from reference TRBV30 and TRBJ2-2, is SQTIHQWPATLVQPVGSPLSLECTVEGTSNPNLYWYRQAAGRGLQLLFYSVGIGQISSEVPQNLSASRPQDRQFILSSKKLLLSDSGFYLCAWSLAVTGELFFGEGSRLTVL.

The rearrangement uses TRBV30 and TRBJ2-3; 11 bases match TRBD2. From germline, CDR1 is GTSNPN and CDR2 SVGIG (reference sequence). The length of the CDR3 is 20 residues. The V segment lost 0 bases and the J segment 4 bases; nucleotides outside the gene matches: 18. CDR3 bases: TGTGCCTGGAGTGTACAACTGGGCAGTACTAGCGGGGGCAGGTCAGATACGCAGTATTTT. Translating it yields CAWSVQLGSTSGGRSDTQYF.

Comment on this clone: Other DNA sequences in the same sample also yield this CDR3. The V call is TRBV18, the J call TRBJ2-1; 11 bases align to TRBD2. Trimming took 3 bases from V and 4 from J; bases not matched to a gene: 2. This CDR3 contains 15 residues. Germline-derived CDR1 and CDR2 are KGHSH and LQKENI. CDR3 region: CASSPLAGGYNEQFF. The CDR3 DNA is TGTGCCAGCTCACCCTTAGCGGGGGGGTACAATGAGCAGTTCTTC.

The chain has TRBV20-1 and TRBJ1-4; tentative D call: TRBD1 (5 bases). V gave up 3 bases and J gave up 0 bases, with 14 bases separating them. The CDR3 is 16 amino acids. The germline V gene has CDR1 DFQATT and CDR2 SNEGSKA (reference sequence). The CDR3 nucleotides read TGCAGTGCTAGTTGGGGCGGAAAGGCAACTAATGAAAAACTGTTTTTT. Amino acid sequence: CSASWGGKATNEKLFF.

This clone showed up just once. The V gene is TRBV2, the J gene TRBJ2-3; TRBD2 matches at 9 bases. Germline trimming cut 4 bases from V and 5 bases from J; bases unmatched to any gene: 7. The CDR3 extends over 15 amino acids. CDR1 and CDR2 (germline): SNHLY, FYNNEI. Written as DNA, the CDR3 is TGTGCCAGCAGTGCGCTAGCGGGGTCAGGAGATACGCAGTATTTT. Its protein is CASSALAGSGDTQYF.

V gene TRBV5-1 combines with J gene TRBJ1-4, with D maybe TRBD1 (6 bases). Germline V gene sequence: CDR1 SGHRS, CDR2 YFSETQ. The CDR3 is 13 amino acids. Trimming took 4 bases from V and 5 from J, leaving 9 bases between them. CDR3: CASSPGQNEKLFF. The DNA of the CDR3 is TGCGCCAGCAGCCCGGGACAAAATGAAAAACTGTTTTTT.

This clone was seen a few times. The chain couples TRBV7-6 to TRBJ1-1; D remains unclear. The CDR3 is made up of 15 amino acids. Deletions cut 2 bases from V and 0 bases from J, with 10 bases between. Germline V CDR1 and CDR2: SGHVS, FNYEAQ. In DNA, the CDR3 is TGTGCCAGCAGCTTACTTTCCGAGATGAACACTGAAGCTTTCTTT. It translates to CASSLLSEMNTEAFF.

This clone came up once. The rearrangement joins TRBV18 to TRBJ2-7; 9 bases are a match to TRBD1. The trim removed 1 base at V and 7 bases at J, leaving 8 bases unmatched. The CDR3 totals 15 residues. Germline V gene sequence: CDR1 KGHSH, CDR2 LQKENI. CDR3 DNA: TGTGCCAGCTCACCACTGTCAGGACAGGGGAGTGAGCAGTACTTC. The encoded protein is CASSPLSGQGSEQYF.

The chain uses TRBV19 and TRBJ1-5; D possibly corresponds to TRBD1 (6 bases). V lost 9 bases, J lost 7 bases, and 16 bases lay in between. The CDR3 has 13 residues. Germline loops: CDR1 LNHDA, CDR2 SQIVND (reference sequence). CDR3 loop: CASNYQGTQPQHF. The CDR3 bases are TGTGCCAGCAATTATCAGGGGACCCAGCCCCAGCATTTT.

The V and J genes are TRBV3-1 (or the pseudogene TRBV3-2) and TRBJ1-6; TRBD1 is a possible D gene (5 bases). This CDR3 contains 15 residues. Looked up from germline, CDR1 is LGHDT and CDR2 is YNNKEL (reference sequence). Trimming shortened V by 1 base and J by 7 bases, and 11 bases separated the two germline ends. The CDR3 loop reads CASSQVLGGNSPLHF. As DNA, the CDR3 is TGTGCCAGCAGCCAAGTCTTGGGGGGGAATTCACCCCTCCACTTT.